Listed here are 31 T cell receptor beta chains from one sample, sequenced in a study of T cell changes during pregnancy in multiple sclerosis. Measured with immunoSEQ multiplex PCR; TCRdb has only the in-frame clones, and not every one. The sample shows tens of thousands of clones, roughly nine tenths of them seen only once. The source was peripheral blood, collected in the first trimester of pregnancy. The origin of the receptors is a female donor in good health, enrolled as a control in a pregnancy study.

The chain carries TRBV19 and TRBJ1-1; D unresolved. Germline loops: CDR1 LNHDA, CDR2 SQIVND (reference sequence). The CDR3 is 13 amino acids. Trimming left V 6 bases short and J 1 base short, with 9 bases between. The CDR3 DNA reads TGTGCCAGTAGAGAGGCGGGGAACACTGAAGCTTTCTTT. Translated, it gives CASREAGNTEAFF.

The rearrangement uses TRBV28 and TRBJ1-3, with D perhaps TRBD1 (5 bases). The germline CDR1 and CDR2 sequences are MDHEN and SYDVKM. V gave up 7 bases and J gave up 0 bases, with 19 bases separating them. This CDR3 has 17 amino acids. For the CDR3, the DNA is TGTGCCAGCATGTTATCACCTGCAGGGTACTCTGGAAACACCATATATTTT. Amino acid sequence: CASMLSPAGYSGNTIYF. The entire variable domain, with the rest obtained from reference TRBV28 and TRBJ1-3, is as follows: DVKVTQSSRYLVKRTGEKVFLECVQDMDHENMFWYRQDPGLGLRLIYFSYDVKMKEKGDIPEGYSVSREKKERFSLILESASTNQTSMYLCASMLSPAGYSGNTIYFGEGSWLTVV.

The chain couples TRBV13 to TRBJ2-1, with unresolved D. The CDR3 is 12 amino acids. V shed 5 bases and J shed 9 bases, with 11 bases lying between them. Germline lookup yields CDR1 PRHDT and CDR2 FYEKMQ (reference sequence). The CDR3, as DNA: TGTGCCAGCAGCCATAGCTTGGGTGAGCAGTTCTTC. Protein: CASSHSLGEQFF.

The chain uses TRBV7-6 and TRBJ1-5; TRBD1 agrees at 10 bases. The CDR3 consists of 16 residues. The trim removed 1 base at V and 8 bases at J, leaving 8 bases unmatched. Germline CDR1 is SGHVS and CDR2 is FNYEAQ. The CDR3 bases are TGTGCCAGCAGCTTAGGTTCGACAGGGGGCGCGGAGCCCCAGCATTTT. Encoded protein: CASSLGSTGGAEPQHF.

The J gene is TRBJ1-1, the V gene TRBV2; TRBD1 aligns across 9 bases. With 6 bases clipped from V and 4 bases from J, the junction kept 3 bases outside the gene matches. This CDR3 contains 13 residues. CDR1 is SNHLY and CDR2 is FYNNEI in the germline V gene. The CDR3 reads CASRRQGVTEAFF. The CDR3 DNA follows: TGTGCCAGCAGACGACAGGGGGTCACTGAAGCTTTCTTT.

V and J are TRBV2 and TRBJ2-2; tentatively, D is TRBD2 (7 bases). Trimming removed 11 bases from V and 6 bases from J, with 13 bases in between. CDR1 is SNHLY, CDR2 FYNNEI, per germline. There are 12 residues in the CDR3. In DNA, the CDR3 is TGTGCCGGGGAGGGGGGACCCGGGGAGCTGTTTTTT. This codes for CAGEGGPGELFF.

This clone has just a few counts. The chain uses TRBV28 and TRBJ2-7, with a tentative D call TRBD2 (6 bases). The CDR3 contains 15 residues. Germline-derived CDR1 and CDR2 are MDHEN and SYDVKM. The V and J ends lost 6 bases and 2 bases respectively, with 17 bases between them. CDR3 nucleotides: TGTGCCAGCAGCCAAGAAAGCGGGCTCCCCTACGAGCAGTACTTC. Its protein is CASSQESGLPYEQYF.

This clone was seen just once. The rearrangement uses TRBV14 and TRBJ1-1, with D possibly TRBD1 on 6 matching bases. The CDR3 length is 16 residues. Trimming removed 4 bases at V and 6 bases at J, with 21 bases between. Germline values: CDR1 SGHDN, CDR2 FVKESK. The CDR3, as DNA: TGTGCCAGCAGCCCAAGCGGGGGGCAGGTGTCCGCTGAAGCTTTCTTT. It encodes CASSPSGGQVSAEAFF.

V and J are TRBV2 and TRBJ1-2, with D perhaps matching TRBD1 (6 bases). The length of the CDR3 is 14 residues. Germline V lookup: CDR1 SNHLY, CDR2 FYNNEI. V was pared by 2 bases and J by 4 bases, with 11 bases between. CDR3 loop: CASSEQGQGYGYTF. CDR3 nucleotide sequence: TGTGCCAGCAGTGAACAGGGACAAGGCTATGGCTACACCTTC.

The CDR3 region is CASSPRGSSYEQYF. The CDR3, as DNA: TGTGCCAGCAGCCCTAGGGGGAGCTCCTACGAGCAGTACTTC. The chain joins TRBV7-8 to TRBJ2-7; D is possibly TRBD1 (6 bases). This CDR3 has 14 amino acids. Germline V lookup: CDR1 SGHVS, CDR2 FQNEAQ. V lost 5 bases to trimming and J lost 0 bases, with 11 bases between them.

The chain is built from TRBV7-8 and TRBJ2-7; 7 bases match TRBD1. The germline CDR1 and CDR2 sequences are SGHVS and FQNEAQ. This CDR3 is built from 19 residues. J gave up 2 bases and V 0 bases, and 16 bases lay outside the gene matches. CDR3 nucleotides: TGTGCCAGCAGCTTAGCTTGGGGCCTTTTAGGGACAGCGACCTACGAGCAGTACTTC. This encodes CASSLAWGLLGTATYEQYF.

The DNA of the CDR3 is TGCGCCAGCAATCCAATACCTCGGGGGTGCTCCTACAATGAGCAGTTCTTC. It specifies CASNPIPRGCSYNEQFF. The V gene is TRBV23-1, the J gene TRBJ2-1, with a weak D call TRBD2 (6 bases). TRBV23-1 is designated an ORF whose function remains uncertain. Deletions cut 7 bases from V and 0 bases from J, with 19 bases between. The CDR3 is 17 amino acids.

The chain has TRBV25-1 and TRBJ1-1; D not resolved. V lost 8 bases and J lost 1, with 14 bases in between. Germline-derived CDR1 and CDR2 are MGHDK and SYGVNS. The CDR3 consists of 14 residues. The CDR3 reads CASLGEGWNTEAFF. CDR3 bases: TGTGCCAGCCTTGGGGAGGGATGGAACACTGAAGCTTTCTTT.

The rearrangement links TRBV7-2 to TRBJ1-1, with D hard to call. The CDR3 spans 14 residues. The germline CDR1 and CDR2 sequences are SGHTA and FQGNSA. V lost 5 bases, J lost 6 bases, and 16 bases lay in between. The CDR3 region is CASSLLGVRAEAFF. For the CDR3, the DNA is TGTGCCAGCAGCCTCCTCGGGGTTAGGGCTGAAGCTTTCTTT.

The V and J genes are TRBV7-6 and TRBJ1-3, with unresolved D. V was shortened by 1 base and J by 3 bases, with 10 bases between the two germline ends. CDR1 and CDR2 from the germline V gene are SGHVS and FNYEAQ. This CDR3 comprises 15 residues. CDR3: CASSLERGSGNTIYF. For the CDR3, the DNA is TGTGCCAGCAGCTTAGAACGGGGAAGTGGAAACACCATATATTTT.

The rearrangement links TRBV27 to TRBJ2-1; D is possibly TRBD1 (5 bases). V was shortened by 5 bases and J by 6 bases, with 11 bases between the two germline ends. In germline, CDR1 is MNHEY, CDR2 SMNVEV (reference sequence). The CDR3 spans 13 residues. DNA for the CDR3: TGTGCCAGCAGTATCCAGGGTTCCAATGAGCAGTTCTTC. It translates to CASSIQGSNEQFF.

V gene TRBV27 combines with J gene TRBJ2-7; no clear D gene. From germline, CDR1 is MNHEY and CDR2 SMNVEV (reference sequence). The length of the CDR3 is 14 residues. With 2 bases removed from V and 0 bases from J, the gap between germline ends came to 8 bases. CDR3 sequence (DNA): TGTGCCAGCAGTTTAGACTTAAGCTCCTACGAGCAGTACTTC. Translated: CASSLDLSSYEQYF.

V gene TRBV28 combines with J gene TRBJ1-5; 8 bases fit TRBD1. CDR1 and CDR2 (germline): MDHEN, SYDVKM. J was trimmed by 7 bases and V by 5 bases; bases with no gene match: 7. The CDR3 contains 14 residues. CDR3 protein: CASSIYRGLQPQHF. CDR3 bases: TGTGCCAGCAGTATATACAGGGGGTTGCAGCCCCAGCATTTT.

The V call is TRBV7-2, the J call TRBJ2-3, with 8 positions matching TRBD2. Germline-derived CDR1 and CDR2 are SGHTA and FQGNSA. The ends lost 0 bases at V and 3 bases at J; junction bases unmatched: 11. This CDR3 region has 18 residues. CDR3 nucleotide sequence: TGTGCCAGCAGCTTAGCGCTCGGGAGCGGGAGTCTGACAGATACGCAGTATTTT. Its translation is CASSLALGSGSLTDTQYF.

The rearrangement uses TRBV5-1 and TRBJ2-7; 10 bases agree with TRBD1. The CDR3 extends over 15 amino acids. With V trimmed by 0 bases and J by 5 bases, 5 bases remained unmatched. Germline lookup yields CDR1 SGHRS and CDR2 YFSETQ. The CDR3: CASSLDDRGLDEQYF. CDR3 DNA sequence: TGCGCCAGCAGCTTGGATGACAGGGGGCTGGACGAGCAGTACTTC.

The chain is built from TRBV9 and TRBJ2-5, with a possible D match to TRBD2 (5 bases). Germline CDR1 SGDLS, CDR2 YYNGEE. Deletions cut 0 bases from V and 1 base from J, with 16 bases between. The CDR3 is made up of 17 amino acids. The CDR3 nucleotides are TGTGCCAGCAGCGTAGGGGCCCGGCTAGCCCGCCAAGAGACCCAGTACTTC. Amino acids: CASSVGARLARQETQYF.

The chain couples TRBV11-3 to TRBJ2-2, with D hard to call. The germline V gene has CDR1 SGHNT and CDR2 YENEEA. The CDR3 spans 14 residues. V lost 4 bases, J lost 3 bases, and 9 bases lay in between. The CDR3 sequence: CASSSTFYTGELFF. CDR3 nucleotide sequence: TGTGCCAGCAGCTCTACTTTTTACACCGGGGAGCTGTTTTTT.

This sequence joins TRBV18 and TRBJ1-3, with 8 positions matching TRBD1. In germline, CDR1 is KGHSH, CDR2 LQKENI. The CDR3 is 16 amino acids. V lost 4 bases, J lost 0 bases, and 5 bases stayed unmatched. As DNA, the CDR3 is TGTGCCAGCTCACGCGCTGACAGGGGCTCTGGAAACACCATATATTTT. As protein: CASSRADRGSGNTIYF.

The chain joins TRBV5-6 to TRBJ2-4, with 7 bases that match TRBD2. CDR1 SGHDT and CDR2 YYEEEE come from the germline V gene. V was clipped by 0 bases and J by 8 bases; unmatched bases: 2. This CDR3 is built from 13 residues. The CDR3 DNA reads TGTGCCAGCAGCTTGGTGCGGGGGTACATTCAGTACTTC. Protein sequence: CASSLVRGYIQYF.

The chain joins TRBV7-6 to TRBJ1-2; the D is unclear. Germline V gene sequence: CDR1 SGHVS, CDR2 FNYEAQ. The CDR3 is made up of 10 amino acids. The V and J ends lost 8 bases and 7 bases respectively, with 8 bases between them. The CDR3 DNA reads as TGTGCCAGCTCTGGTAGTGGCTACACCTTC. It is translated as CASSGSGYTF.

V usage is TRBV5-1 and J usage is TRBJ2-3, with D perhaps matching TRBD2 (5 bases). This CDR3 contains 19 residues. Germline V gene data show CDR1 as SGHRS and CDR2 as YFSETQ. V dropped 0 bases and J dropped 2 bases, with 22 bases sitting between them. In DNA form, the CDR3 reads TGCGCCAGCAGCTTGGGCGGGCTTAGGACTCTCAAGAACACAGATACGCAGTATTTT. It specifies CASSLGGLRTLKNTDTQYF. The variable domain in full, completed from reference TRBV5-1 and TRBJ2-3, reads KAGVTQTPRYLIKTRGQQVTLSCSPISGHRSVSWYQQTPGQGLQFLFEYFSETQRNKGNFPGRFSGRQFSNSRSEMNVSTLELGDSALYLCASSLGGLRTLKNTDTQYFGPGTRLTVL.

This chain connects TRBV18 to TRBJ2-3; 9 nucleotides line up with TRBD1. V was clipped by 2 bases and J by 4 bases; unmatched bases: 7. Germline V gives CDR1 KGHSH, CDR2 LQKENI. CDR3 size: 16 residues. The CDR3 region has the DNA TGTGCCAGCTCACCAGGGACAGGGTCTATTTCAGATACGCAGTATTTT. Translation: CASSPGTGSISDTQYF.

On this clone: One end of the junction fails to match germline, which may point to a read error. The DNA for the CDR3 is TGTGCCAGCAGCCGAACAGATCTCAAAAGCATTCAGTACTTC. This codes for CASSRTDLKSIQYF. The chain uses TRBV5-6 and TRBJ2-4; D is undetermined. CDR3 length: 14 residues. Germline V gene sequence: CDR1 SGHDT, CDR2 YYEEEE.

The chain recombines TRBV10-3 with TRBJ2-1; 14 bases fit TRBD2. Germline V lookup: CDR1 ENHRY, CDR2 SYGVKD. CDR3 length: 17 amino acids. J gave up 4 bases and V 0 bases, and 2 bases lay outside the gene matches. The CDR3 nucleotides read TGTGCCATCAGTGAGTCCAGACTAGCGGGAGGGTACAATGAGCAGTTCTTC. It yields the protein CAISESRLAGGYNEQFF.

The genes are TRBV9 and TRBJ1-6; TRBD1 agrees at 7 bases. V trimming: 4 bases; J trimming: 5 bases; junction bases outside the gene matches: 6. The CDR3 is 15 amino acids. The germline CDR1 and CDR2 sequences are SGDLS and YYNGEE. CDR3 loop: CASSPEDRNNSPLHF. The CDR3 DNA reads as TGTGCCAGCAGCCCCGAGGACAGGAATAATTCACCCCTCCACTTT.

About this clone: Germline is not matched at one junction end, which may reflect a read error. This chain connects TRBV5-1 to TRBJ1-4; no firm D call. The CDR3 length is 14 residues. Germline CDR1 SGHRS, CDR2 YFSETQ. The CDR3 loop reads CASSLGGFNEKLFF. DNA for the CDR3: TGCGCCAGCAGCTTGGGAGGGTTTAATGAAAAGCTGTTTTTT.